The 14 T cell receptor beta chains below come from one sample, sequenced in a study of T cell responses to AZD1222 COVID-19 vaccine. Method: immunoSEQ multiplex PCR; TCRdb's copy keeps in-frame clones and lacks some. Counted here are about 140,000 clones, around 90% occurring once; the ten biggest clones make up around 5.1%. The sequencing here drew on peripheral blood, taken on day 0 of AZD1222 vaccination. The origin of the receptors is an adult in good health.

The J gene is TRBJ1-1, the V gene TRBV27; D is possibly TRBD1 (6 bases). The V end was cut by 9 bases, the J end by 3 bases, with 17 bases between. This CDR3 has 14 residues. Germline V CDR1 and CDR2: MNHEY, SMNVEV (reference sequence). The CDR3 region is CASLEQGGDTEAFF. CDR3 DNA: TGTGCCAGTTTGGAACAGGGAGGGGACACTGAAGCTTTCTTT.

The chain's CDR3 is CASSGGTKNTEAFF. DNA for the CDR3: TGCGCCAGCAGCGGCGGGACAAAGAACACTGAAGCTTTCTTT. V and J are TRBV5-1 and TRBJ1-1; perhaps TRBD1 as D (6 bases). Germline V CDR1 and CDR2: SGHRS, YFSETQ. Trimming pared 4 bases from V and 1 base from J, leaving 11 bases between. CDR3 length: 14 residues. Variable domain in full (rest from reference TRBV5-1 and TRBJ1-1): KAGVTQTPRYLIKTRGQQVTLSCSPISGHRSVSWYQQTPGQGLQFLFEYFSETQRNKGNFPGRFSGRQFSNSRSEMNVSTLELGDSALYLCASSGGTKNTEAFFGQGTRLTVV.

The chain uses TRBV7-8 and TRBJ1-3; no definite D call. Per the germline V gene, CDR1 is SGHVS and CDR2 is FQNEAQ. V lost 5 bases, J lost 0 bases, and 8 bases lay in between. This CDR3 region has 14 residues. This chain's CDR3 is CASSVRVSGNTIYF. CDR3 DNA sequence: TGTGCCAGCAGCGTACGGGTCTCTGGAAACACCATATATTTT.

The CDR3 coding sequence is TGTGCCAGCAGCTTGCTCGGACAGGGGTCCTACAATGAGCAGTTCTTC. It encodes CASSLLGQGSYNEQFF. The genes are TRBV5-4 and TRBJ2-1; 9 positions agree with TRBD1. CDR3 size: 16 residues. The germline V gene encodes CDR1 SGHNT and CDR2 YYREEE (reference sequence). V was pared by 1 base and J by 1 base, with 3 bases of the junction left unmatched.

CDR3 amino acids: CASSLRIETQYF. For the CDR3, the DNA is TGTGCCAGCAGCCTACGTATCGAGACCCAGTACTTC. The V and J genes are TRBV3-1 (or the pseudogene TRBV3-2) and TRBJ2-5; unclear D gene. This CDR3 contains 12 residues. The germline V and J ends were trimmed by 4 bases and 5 bases, with 8 bases remaining between them. From germline, CDR1 is LGHDT and CDR2 YNNKEL (reference sequence).

Only one count was recorded for this clone. This sequence joins TRBV12-2 and TRBJ2-7; the D call of TRBD1 is as the table states it, not checked on the DNA. TRBV12-2 is a pseudogene segment. This CDR3 has 16 amino acids. Written as DNA, the CDR3 is TGTGCAAGTCGCTTAGAGAGAGACAGGGTAACCTACGAGCAGTACTTC. This sequence encodes CASRLERDRVTYEQYF.

Here the CDR3 reads CASSLEAGGDEQYF. Here the CDR3 DNA reads TGTGCCAGCAGCTTAGAAGCGGGAGGGGATGAGCAGTACTTC. The chain is built from TRBV7-9 and TRBJ2-7; 10 bases map to TRBD2. The V and J ends lost 1 base and 7 bases, in that order; junction bases with no gene match: 4. Germline CDR1 is SEHNR and CDR2 is FQNEAQ (reference sequence). The CDR3 is made up of 14 amino acids.

V gene TRBV7-9 combines with J gene TRBJ1-6; TRBD1 is a possible D gene (5 bases). Deletions cut 1 base from V and 7 bases from J, with 14 bases between. The CDR3 runs 16 residues. CDR1 is SEHNR, CDR2 FQNEAQ, per germline (reference sequence). The CDR3, as DNA: TGTGCCAGCAGCTTAGATTGGGGCAGGTTGAATTCACCCCTCCACTTT. Translating it yields CASSLDWGRLNSPLHF.

V usage is TRBV5-4 and J usage is TRBJ2-6; D possibly corresponds to TRBD2 (6 bases). The germline V and J ends were trimmed by 4 bases and 0 bases, with 14 bases remaining between them. Germline values: CDR1 SGHNT, CDR2 YYREEE (reference sequence). The CDR3 has 17 amino acids. The chain's CDR3 is CASSTRFGGSGANVLTF. CDR3 in DNA: TGTGCCAGCAGCACCCGGTTCGGGGGCTCTGGGGCCAACGTCCTGACTTTC.

The gene calls are TRBV29-1 and TRBJ2-5; D possibly corresponds to TRBD1 (5 bases). The CDR3 is made up of 16 amino acids. The V gene lost 5 bases and the J gene lost 1 base, with 20 bases spanning the gap. CDR1 is SQVTM and CDR2 is ANQGSEA in the germline V gene. The CDR3 region has the DNA TGCAGCGTTTCCCGCCCTTTGGGGCGGACCCAAGAGACCCAGTACTTC. The encoded protein is CSVSRPLGRTQETQYF.

This chain uses TRBV18 with TRBJ2-5, with TRBD2 as a possible D gene (6 bases). The CDR3 is 14 residues long. Germline values: CDR1 KGHSH, CDR2 LQKENI. V lost 1 base and J lost 4, with 10 bases in between. CDR3 region: CASSPLRGVETQYF. As DNA, the CDR3 is TGTGCCAGCTCACCACTGCGGGGTGTAGAGACCCAGTACTTC.

This clone was detected only once. This chain links TRBV18 with TRBJ2-1; TRBD1 matches at 9 bases. Germline V gene data show CDR1 as KGHSH and CDR2 as LQKENI. Unmatched junction bases numbered 5, after V lost 3 bases and J lost 5 bases. This CDR3 contains 15 residues. CDR3 nucleotide sequence: TGTGCCAGCTCACCCCTACAGGGGGCGGACAATGAGCAGTTCTTC. Protein sequence: CASSPLQGADNEQFF. Drawing the rest from reference TRBV18 and TRBJ2-1, the complete variable domain is NAGVMQNPRHLVRRRGQEARLRCSPMKGHSHVYWYRQLPEEGLKFMVYLQKENIIDESGMPKERFSAEFPKEGPSILRIQQVVRGDSAAYFCASSPLQGADNEQFFGPGTRLTVL.

This clone was recorded only once. The rearrangement links TRBV11-2 to TRBJ2-7; D is possibly TRBD1 (7 bases). CDR1 SGHAT and CDR2 FQNNGV come from the germline V gene. V was shortened by 4 bases and J by 7 bases, with 23 bases between the two germline ends. The CDR3 totals 16 residues. CDR3 DNA sequence: TGTGCCAGCAGCTCTTTAAGCCCAGGGGGGTTCGGTGAGCAGTACTTC. Translated, it gives CASSSLSPGGFGEQYF.

The chain couples TRBV7-9 to TRBJ2-5, with TRBD1 as a possible D gene (5 bases). The V gene's germline CDR1 is SEHNR and CDR2 FQNEAQ (reference sequence). The CDR3 extends over 13 amino acids. V was trimmed by 3 bases and J by 2 bases, leaving 7 bases between them. The CDR3 nucleotides are TGTGCCAGCAGCTTCAGACAGCAAGAGACCCAGTACTTC. Translation: CASSFRQQETQYF. The full variable domain, rest sourced from reference TRBV7-9 and TRBJ2-5, is DTGVSQNPRHKITKRGQNVTFRCDPISEHNRLYWYRQTLGQGPEFLTYFQNEAQLEKSRLLSDRFSAERPKGSFSTLEIQRTEQGDSAMYLCASSFRQQETQYFGPGTRLLVL.